The clone carrying this TCR beta chain has more than one count but fewer than ten. The entry originates in a study of T-cell memory formation after mild COVID-19. TCRdb independently ran MiXCR on the 5' RACE reads; one entry per CDR3 protein. This table holds 500,000 to 600,000 distinct CDR3 sequences, about a sixth found once. The V end was cut by 1 base, the J end by 9 bases, with 16 bases between. Looked up from germline, CDR1 is MGHRA and CDR2 is YSYEKL. CDR3 length: 15 residues. The TCR comes from an adult woman who had mild COVID-19 (a few samples of this study predate the infection). Cell type and time point are not known. V is TRBV4-1 and J is TRBJ2-4; D might be TRBD2 (7 bases). Sequencing was done on a sample of PBMCs or a T cell subset sorted from them (not recorded which). CDR3 residues: CASSQVGGRSGIQYF. The CDR3 DNA reads as TGCGCCAGCAGCCAAGTCGGGGGGCGATCAGGCATTCAGTACTTC.